Each of the 2 T cell receptor beta chains below was sequenced from the same sample in a study of cytomegalovirus exposure and HLA in healthy donors. The PCR had 60 Vbeta and 13 Jbeta primers. Profiling relied on immunoSEQ multiplex PCR, and the TCRdb table lists in-frame clones only, not all of them. Of more than 200,000 clones listed, over 75% were seen once; the top ten hold 1.8%. Sequenced material: PBMCs. The receptors stem from a male donor in good health and CMV-seronegative.

The rearrangement uses TRBV6-5 and TRBJ2-5; TRBD1 matches at 7 bases. This CDR3 is 15 amino acids long. From germline, CDR1 is MNHEY and CDR2 SVGAGI. The V gene end was trimmed by 0 bases and the J gene end by 2 bases; junction bases not matched to a gene: 3. CDR3 coding DNA: TGTGCCAGCAGTTACTCGGGGACAGTGCAAGAGACCCAGTACTTC. It codes for CASSYSGTVQETQYF.

V usage is TRBV7-2 and J usage is TRBJ1-2; possibly TRBD1 for D (6 bases). The V gene's germline CDR1 is SGHTA and CDR2 FQGNSA. The CDR3 contains 14 residues. V lost 3 bases, J lost 2 bases, and 10 bases lay in between. The CDR3 sequence is CASSFPGENYGYTF. Written as DNA, the CDR3 is TGTGCCAGCAGCTTCCCAGGGGAGAACTATGGCTACACCTTC.